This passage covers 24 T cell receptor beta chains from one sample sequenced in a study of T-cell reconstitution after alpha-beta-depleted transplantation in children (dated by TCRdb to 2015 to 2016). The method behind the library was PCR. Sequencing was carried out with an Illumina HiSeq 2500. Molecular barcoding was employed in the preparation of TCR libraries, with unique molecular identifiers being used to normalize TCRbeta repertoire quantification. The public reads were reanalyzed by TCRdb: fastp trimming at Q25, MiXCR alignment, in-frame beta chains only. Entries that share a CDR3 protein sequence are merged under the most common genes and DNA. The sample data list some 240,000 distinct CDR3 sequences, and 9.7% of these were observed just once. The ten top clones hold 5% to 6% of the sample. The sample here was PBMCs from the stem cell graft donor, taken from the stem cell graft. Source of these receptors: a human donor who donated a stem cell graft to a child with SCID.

CDR3 DNA: TGTGCCAGCAGTGACTCAGCGGGGGGCCGTGGCACCGGGGAGCTGTTTTTT. It is translated as CASSDSAGGRGTGELFF. The chain couples TRBV6-4 to TRBJ2-2; TRBD2 aligns across 9 bases. The ends lost 0 bases at V and 4 bases at J; junction bases unmatched: 6. There are 17 residues in the CDR3. CDR1 and CDR2 from the germline V gene are MRHNA and SNTAGT.

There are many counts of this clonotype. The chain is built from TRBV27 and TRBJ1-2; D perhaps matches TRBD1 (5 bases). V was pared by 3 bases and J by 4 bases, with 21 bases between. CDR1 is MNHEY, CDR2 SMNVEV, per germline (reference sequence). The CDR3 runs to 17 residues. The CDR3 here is CASSLGQPGRGIYGYTF. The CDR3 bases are TGTGCCAGCAGTTTGGGTCAACCGGGACGGGGGATCTATGGCTACACCTTC.

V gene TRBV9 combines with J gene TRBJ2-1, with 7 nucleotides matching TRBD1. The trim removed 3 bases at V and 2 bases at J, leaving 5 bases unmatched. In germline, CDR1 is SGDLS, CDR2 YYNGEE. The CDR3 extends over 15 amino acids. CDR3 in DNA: TGTGCCAGCAGCGCGGGACAGTCTACCTACAATGAGCAGTTCTTC. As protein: CASSAGQSTYNEQFF.

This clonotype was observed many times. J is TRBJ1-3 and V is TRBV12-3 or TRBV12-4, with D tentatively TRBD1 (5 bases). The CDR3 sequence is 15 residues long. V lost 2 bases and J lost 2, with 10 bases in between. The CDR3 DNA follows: TGTGCCAGCAGTTTAAGTGCAGGGACTGGAAACACCATATATTTT. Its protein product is CASSLSAGTGNTIYF.

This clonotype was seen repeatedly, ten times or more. As DNA, the CDR3 is TGTGCCTGGAGTCGAACCTGGGGTACCTACGAGCAGTACTTC. Translated: CAWSRTWGTYEQYF. The genes are TRBV30 and TRBJ2-7; D remains unclear. Per the germline V gene, CDR1 is GTSNPN and CDR2 is SVGIG (reference sequence). The CDR3 contains 14 residues. The ends were cut back, 2 bases at V and 2 bases at J, with 13 bases in the middle.

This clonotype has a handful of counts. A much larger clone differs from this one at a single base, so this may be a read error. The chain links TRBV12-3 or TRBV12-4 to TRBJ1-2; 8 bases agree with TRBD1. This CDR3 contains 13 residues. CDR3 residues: CASSFQGAVGDTF. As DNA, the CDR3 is TGTGCCAGCAGTTTCCAGGGGGCGGTTGGCGACACCTTC.

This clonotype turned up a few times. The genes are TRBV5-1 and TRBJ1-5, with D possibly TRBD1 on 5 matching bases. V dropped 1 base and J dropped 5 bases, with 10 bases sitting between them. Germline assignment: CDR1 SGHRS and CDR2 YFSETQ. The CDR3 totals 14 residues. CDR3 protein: CASSLQGPDQPQHF. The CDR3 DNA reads TGCGCCAGCAGCTTGCAGGGACCGGATCAGCCCCAGCATTTT.

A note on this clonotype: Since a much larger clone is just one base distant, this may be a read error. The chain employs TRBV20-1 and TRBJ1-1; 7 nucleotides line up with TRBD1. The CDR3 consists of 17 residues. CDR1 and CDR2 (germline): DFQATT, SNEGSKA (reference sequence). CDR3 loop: CCAAGPGTEATGTEAFF. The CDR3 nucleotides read TGCTGTGCTGCCGGACCCGGGACAGAAGCTACCGGGACTGAAGCTTTCTTT.

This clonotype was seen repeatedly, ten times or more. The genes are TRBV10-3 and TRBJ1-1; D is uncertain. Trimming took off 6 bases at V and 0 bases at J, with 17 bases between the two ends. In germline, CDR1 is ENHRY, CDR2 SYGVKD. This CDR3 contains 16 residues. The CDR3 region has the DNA TGTGCCATCAGCTGGGCTCCTGGCACAATGAACACTGAAGCTTTCTTT. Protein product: CAISWAPGTMNTEAFF.

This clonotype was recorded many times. The DNA for the CDR3 is TGCGCCAGCAGCCACCTCCCATTGGGGGCACACTATGGCTACACCTTC. Protein sequence: CASSHLPLGAHYGYTF. The chain carries TRBV4-1 and TRBJ1-2, with D perhaps matching TRBD1 (6 bases). The CDR3 has 16 residues. The germline V gene has CDR1 MGHRA and CDR2 YSYEKL. V shed 3 bases and J shed 3 bases, with 17 bases lying between them.

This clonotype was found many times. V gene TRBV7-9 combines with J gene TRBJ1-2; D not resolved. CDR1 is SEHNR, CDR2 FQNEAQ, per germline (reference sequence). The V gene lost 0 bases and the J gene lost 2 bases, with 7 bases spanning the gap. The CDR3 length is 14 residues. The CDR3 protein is CASSLAVGNYGYTF. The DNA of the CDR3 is TGTGCCAGCAGCTTAGCTGTCGGAAACTATGGCTACACCTTC.

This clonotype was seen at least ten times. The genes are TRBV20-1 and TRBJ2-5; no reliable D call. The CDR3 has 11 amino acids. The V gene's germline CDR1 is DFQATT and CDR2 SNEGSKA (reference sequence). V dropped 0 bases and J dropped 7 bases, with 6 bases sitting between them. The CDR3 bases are TGCAGTGCTAGAGACCTCCCGACCCAGTACTTC. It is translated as CSARDLPTQYF.

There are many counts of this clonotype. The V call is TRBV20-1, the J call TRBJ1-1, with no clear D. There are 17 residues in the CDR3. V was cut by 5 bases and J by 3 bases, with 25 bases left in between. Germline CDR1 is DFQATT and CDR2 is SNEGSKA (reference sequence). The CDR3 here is CSAPFGHRNWVYTEAFF. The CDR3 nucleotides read TGCAGTGCTCCCTTCGGTCATCGTAATTGGGTTTACACTGAAGCTTTCTTT.

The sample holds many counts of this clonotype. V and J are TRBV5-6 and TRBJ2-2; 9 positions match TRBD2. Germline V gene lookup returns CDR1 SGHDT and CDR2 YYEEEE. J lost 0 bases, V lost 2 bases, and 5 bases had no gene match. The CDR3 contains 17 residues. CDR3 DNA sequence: TGTGCCAGCAGCTTCGGGTTAGCGGGGGCGAACACCGGGGAGCTGTTTTTT. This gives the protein CASSFGLAGANTGELFF.

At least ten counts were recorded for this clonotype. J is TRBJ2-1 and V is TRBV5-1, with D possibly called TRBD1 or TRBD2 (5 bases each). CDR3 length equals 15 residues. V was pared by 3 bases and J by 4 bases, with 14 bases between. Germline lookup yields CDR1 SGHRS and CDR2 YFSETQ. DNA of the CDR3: TGCGCCAGCAGCTCCGGTGGGGGATCTTACAATGAGCAGTTCTTC. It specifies CASSSGGGSYNEQFF.

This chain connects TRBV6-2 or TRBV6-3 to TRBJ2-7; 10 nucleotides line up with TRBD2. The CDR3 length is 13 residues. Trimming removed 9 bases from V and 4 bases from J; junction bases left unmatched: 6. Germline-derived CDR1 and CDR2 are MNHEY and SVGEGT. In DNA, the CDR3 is TGTGCCAGTGGACTAGCGGAACGTTACGAGCAGTACTTC. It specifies CASGLAERYEQYF.

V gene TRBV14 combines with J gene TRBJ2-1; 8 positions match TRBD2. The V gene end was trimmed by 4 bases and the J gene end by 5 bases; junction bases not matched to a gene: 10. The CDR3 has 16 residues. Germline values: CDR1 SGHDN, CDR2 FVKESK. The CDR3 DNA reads TGTGCCAGCAGCCCAAGTGGGGCGGGGGGACACAATGAGCAGTTCTTC. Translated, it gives CASSPSGAGGHNEQFF.

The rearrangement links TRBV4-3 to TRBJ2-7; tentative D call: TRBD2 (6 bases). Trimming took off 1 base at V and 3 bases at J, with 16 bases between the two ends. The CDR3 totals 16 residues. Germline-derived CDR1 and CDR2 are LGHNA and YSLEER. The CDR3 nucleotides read TGCGCCAGCAGCCAAGCGCGGGAAGGGGCGAACTACGAGCAGTACTTC. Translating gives CASSQAREGANYEQYF.

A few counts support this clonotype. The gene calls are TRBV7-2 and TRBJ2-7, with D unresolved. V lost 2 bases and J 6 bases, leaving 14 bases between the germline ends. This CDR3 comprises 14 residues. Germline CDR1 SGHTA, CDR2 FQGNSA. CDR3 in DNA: TGTGCCAGCAGCTTAAGGGCATCCTGGGGCGAGCAGTACTTC. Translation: CASSLRASWGEQYF. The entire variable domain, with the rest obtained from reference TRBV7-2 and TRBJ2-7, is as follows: GAGVSQSPSNKVTEKGKDVELRCDPISGHTALYWYRQSLGQGLEFLIYFQGNSAPDKSGLPSDRFSAERTGGSVSTLTIQRTQQEDSAVYLCASSLRASWGEQYFGPGTRLTVT.

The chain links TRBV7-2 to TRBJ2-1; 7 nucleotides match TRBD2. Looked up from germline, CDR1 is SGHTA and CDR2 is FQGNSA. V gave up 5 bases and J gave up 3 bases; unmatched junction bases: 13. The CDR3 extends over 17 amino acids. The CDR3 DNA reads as TGTGCCAGCAGCCCGTTCTTGCGGGACTACCTCTACAATGAGCAGTTCTTC. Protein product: CASSPFLRDYLYNEQFF.

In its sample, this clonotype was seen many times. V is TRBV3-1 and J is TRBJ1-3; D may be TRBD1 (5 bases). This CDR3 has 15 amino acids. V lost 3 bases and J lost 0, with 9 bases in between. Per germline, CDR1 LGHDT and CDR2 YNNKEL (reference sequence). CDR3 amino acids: CASSHQGPSGNTIYF. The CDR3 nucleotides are TGTGCCAGCAGCCATCAGGGCCCCTCTGGAAACACCATATATTTT.

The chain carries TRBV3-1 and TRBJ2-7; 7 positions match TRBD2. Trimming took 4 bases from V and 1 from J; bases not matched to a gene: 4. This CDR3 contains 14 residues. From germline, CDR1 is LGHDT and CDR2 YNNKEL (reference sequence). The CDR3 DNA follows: TGTGCCAGCAGCCGGGGCGGGGGTTCCTACGAGCAGTACTTC. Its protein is CASSRGGGSYEQYF.

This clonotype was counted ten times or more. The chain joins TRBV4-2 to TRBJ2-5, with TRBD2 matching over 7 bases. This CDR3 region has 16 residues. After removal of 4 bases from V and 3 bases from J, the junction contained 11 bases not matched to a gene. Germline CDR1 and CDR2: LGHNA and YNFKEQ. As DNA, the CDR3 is TGTGCCAGCAGCCCCGGTGGCAGGAGCGGGGAAGAGACCCAGTACTTC. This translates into CASSPGGRSGEETQYF.

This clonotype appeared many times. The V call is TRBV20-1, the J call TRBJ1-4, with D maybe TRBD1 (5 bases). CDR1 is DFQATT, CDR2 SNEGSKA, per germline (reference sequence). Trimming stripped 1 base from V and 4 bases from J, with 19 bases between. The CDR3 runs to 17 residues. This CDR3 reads CSARGRVEGLDNEKLFF. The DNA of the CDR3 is TGCAGTGCTAGAGGTCGAGTAGAGGGGCTAGATAATGAAAAACTGTTTTTT.